This record covers a single T cell receptor (beta chain). The germline gives CDR1 SGHNT, CDR2 YYREEE (reference sequence). CDR3 length: 15 amino acids. Trimming removed 2 bases from V and 0 bases from J, with 12 bases in between. The authors' processing: For papillary thyroid cancer, a distant-metastasis classifier was constructed from CDR3 differences observed across clinicopathological groups. TCRdb reanalyzed the PCR reads via MiXCR. These V and J calls rely on TCRdb rather than the paper's analysis. Of around 24,000 clones listed, roughly a quarter are singletons. The data belong to a study of metastatic and nonmetastatic thyroid tumors. There were no patients who had received any treatment before thyroid surgery.

Sequences were obtained from tumor tissue. The gene calls are TRBV5-4 and TRBJ2-7, with a weak D call TRBD2 (5 bases). The clonotype was recovered from a male donor with papillary thyroid cancer or a benign thyroid nodule (not recorded which). Some clones in this sample may be carry-over from other donors' samples. The CDR3 DNA reads TGTGCCAGCAGCTTATTTCGCGGGTCCTCCTACGAGCAGTACTTC. As protein: CASSLFRGSSYEQYF.